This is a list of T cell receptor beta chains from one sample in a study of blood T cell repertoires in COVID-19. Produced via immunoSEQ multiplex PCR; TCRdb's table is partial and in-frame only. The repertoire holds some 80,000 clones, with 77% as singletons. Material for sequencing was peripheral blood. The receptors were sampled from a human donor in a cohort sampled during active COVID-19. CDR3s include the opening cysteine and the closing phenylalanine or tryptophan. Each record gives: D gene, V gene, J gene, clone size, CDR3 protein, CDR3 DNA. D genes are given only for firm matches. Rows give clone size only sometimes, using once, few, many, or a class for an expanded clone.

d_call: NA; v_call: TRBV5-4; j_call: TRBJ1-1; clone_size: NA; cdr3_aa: CASSLGTARRAFF; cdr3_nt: TGTGCCAGCAGCTTAGGAACAGCCAGACGGGCTTTCTTT
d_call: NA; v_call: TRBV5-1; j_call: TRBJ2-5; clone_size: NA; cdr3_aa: CASSLRTVQETQYF; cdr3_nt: TGCGCCAGCAGCCTTAGGACAGTGCAAGAGACCCAGTACTTC
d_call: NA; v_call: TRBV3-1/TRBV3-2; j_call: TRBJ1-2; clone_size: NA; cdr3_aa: CASSQNPGGPYGYTF; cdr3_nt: TGTGCCAGCAGCCAAAATCCAGGCGGGCCCTATGGCTACACCTTC
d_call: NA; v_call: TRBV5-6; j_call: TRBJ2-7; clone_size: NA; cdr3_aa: CASSSGRAEQYF; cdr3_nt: TGTGCCAGCAGCTCCGGGAGAGCCGAGCAGTACTTC
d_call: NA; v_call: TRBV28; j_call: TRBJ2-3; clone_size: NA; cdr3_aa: CASSFREDTHTQYF; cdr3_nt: TGTGCCAGCAGTTTTCGGGAAGATACGCATACGCAGTATTTT
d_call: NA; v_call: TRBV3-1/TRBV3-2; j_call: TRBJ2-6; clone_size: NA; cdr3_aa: CASSQAHLGASGANVLTF; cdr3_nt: TGTGCCAGCAGCCAAGCCCACCTGGGGGCCTCTGGGGCCAACGTCCTGACTTTC
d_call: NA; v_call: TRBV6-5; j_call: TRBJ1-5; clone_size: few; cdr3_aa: CASRVFQGNQPQHF; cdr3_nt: TGTGCCAGCAGAGTTTTCCAGGGGAATCAGCCCCAGCATTTT
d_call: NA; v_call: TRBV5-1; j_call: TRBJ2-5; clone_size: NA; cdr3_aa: CASSLAGRKETQYF; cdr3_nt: TGCGCCAGCAGCTTGGCGGGGAGAAAAGAGACCCAGTACTTC
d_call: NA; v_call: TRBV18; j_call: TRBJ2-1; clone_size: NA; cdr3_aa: CASSSRGTSYNEQFF; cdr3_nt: TGTGCCAGCTCATCAAGGGGGACGAGTTACAATGAGCAGTTCTTC
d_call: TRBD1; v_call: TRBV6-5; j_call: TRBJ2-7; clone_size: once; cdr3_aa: CASSARGLGSYEQYF; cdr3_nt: TGTGCCAGCAGCGCCAGGGGGCTCGGCTCCTACGAGCAGTACTTC
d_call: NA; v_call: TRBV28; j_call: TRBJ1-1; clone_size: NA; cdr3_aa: CATAGGTEAFF; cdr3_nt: TGTGCCACCGCGGGGGGGACTGAAGCTTTCTTT
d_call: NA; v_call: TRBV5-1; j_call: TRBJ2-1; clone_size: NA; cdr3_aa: CASSLPRLPYNEQFF; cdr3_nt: TGCGCCAGCAGCCTCCCCAGGTTGCCCTACAATGAGCAGTTCTTC
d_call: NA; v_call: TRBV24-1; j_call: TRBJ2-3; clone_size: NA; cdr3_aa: CATSDSSEGRGTDTQYF; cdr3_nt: TGTGCCACCAGTGATTCATCTGAGGGTAGGGGCACAGATACGCAGTATTTT
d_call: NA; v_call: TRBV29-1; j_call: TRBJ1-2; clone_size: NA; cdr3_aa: CSVGGIRGNYGYTF; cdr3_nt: TGCAGCGTGGGGGGAATTCGGGGGAACTATGGCTACACCTTC
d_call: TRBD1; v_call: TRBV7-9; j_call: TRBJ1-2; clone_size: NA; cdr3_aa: CASSPQNVTGVLGYTF; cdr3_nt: TGTGCCAGCAGCCCGCAGAATGTGACAGGGGTCCTCGGCTACACCTTC
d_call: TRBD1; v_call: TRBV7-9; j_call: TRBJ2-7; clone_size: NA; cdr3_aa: CASSRDRGSYEQYF; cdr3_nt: TGTGCCAGCAGCCGGGACAGGGGTTCCTACGAGCAGTACTTC
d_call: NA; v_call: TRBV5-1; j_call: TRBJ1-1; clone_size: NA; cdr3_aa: CASSFSRTANTEAFF; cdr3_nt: TGCGCCAGCAGCTTTTCTAGGACAGCGAACACTGAAGCTTTCTTT
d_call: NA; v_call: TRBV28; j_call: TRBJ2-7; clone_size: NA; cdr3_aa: CASSLPGTPSYEQYF; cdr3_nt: TGTGCCAGCAGTTTACCCGGGACACCCTCCTACGAGCAGTACTTC
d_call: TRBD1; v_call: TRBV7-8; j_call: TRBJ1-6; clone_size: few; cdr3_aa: CASSLGTGISPLHF; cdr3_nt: TGTGCCAGCAGCTTAGGGACAGGGATCTCACCCCTCCACTTT
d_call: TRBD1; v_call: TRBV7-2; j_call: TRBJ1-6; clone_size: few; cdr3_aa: CASRSTGGNNSPLHF; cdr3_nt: TGTGCCAGCAGGAGCACAGGGGGCAATAATTCACCCCTCCACTTT
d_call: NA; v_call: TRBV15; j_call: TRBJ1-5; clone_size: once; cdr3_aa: CATSRGDGGWSNQPQHF; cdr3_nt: TGTGCCACCAGCAGAGGCGATGGGGGGTGGAGCAATCAGCCCCAGCATTTT
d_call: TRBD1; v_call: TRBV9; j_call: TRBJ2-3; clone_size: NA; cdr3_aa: CASSQTGGATDTQYF; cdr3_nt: TGTGCCAGCAGCCAGACAGGGGGCGCGACAGATACGCAGTATTTT
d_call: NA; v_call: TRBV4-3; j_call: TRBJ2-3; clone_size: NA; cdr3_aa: CASSQEGGWDTQYF; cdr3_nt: TGCGCCAGCAGCCAAGAGGGGGGATGGGATACGCAGTATTTT
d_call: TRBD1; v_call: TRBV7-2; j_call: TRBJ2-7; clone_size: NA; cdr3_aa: CASSYDRVGWDEQYF; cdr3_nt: TGTGCCAGCAGCTACGACAGGGTTGGCTGGGACGAGCAGTACTTC
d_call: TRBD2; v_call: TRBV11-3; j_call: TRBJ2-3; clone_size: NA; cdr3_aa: CASSGRLAGTSTDTQYF; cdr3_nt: TGTGCCAGCAGCGGAAGACTAGCGGGGACTAGCACAGATACGCAGTATTTT
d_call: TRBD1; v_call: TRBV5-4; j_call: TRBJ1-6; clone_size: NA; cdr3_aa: CASSSGQYNSPLHF; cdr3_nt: TGTGCCAGCAGTTCGGGACAGTATAATTCACCCCTCCACTTT
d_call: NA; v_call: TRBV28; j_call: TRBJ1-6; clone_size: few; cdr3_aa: CASTTGSSYNSPLHF; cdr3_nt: TGTGCCAGCACAACAGGGAGCTCCTATAATTCACCCCTCCACTTT
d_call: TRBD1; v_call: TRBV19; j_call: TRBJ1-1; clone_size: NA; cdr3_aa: CASRGDRQNTEAFF; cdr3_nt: TGTGCCAGTAGGGGGGACAGACAGAACACTGAAGCTTTCTTT
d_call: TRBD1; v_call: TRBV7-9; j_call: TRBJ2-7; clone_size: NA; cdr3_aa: CASSLEPGGAGEQYF; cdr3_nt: TGTGCCAGCAGCTTAGAGCCAGGGGGCGCGGGAGAGCAGTACTTC
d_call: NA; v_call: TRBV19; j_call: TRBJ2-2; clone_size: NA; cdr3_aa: CASIATGGLPERGGTGELFF; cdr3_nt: TGTGCCAGTATTGCGACAGGGGGCCTCCCCGAGCGGGGGGGCACCGGGGAGCTGTTTTTT
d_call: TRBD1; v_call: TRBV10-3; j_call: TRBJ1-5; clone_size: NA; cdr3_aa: CAIAQGPNQPQHF; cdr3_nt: TGTGCCATCGCACAGGGGCCCAATCAGCCCCAGCATTTT
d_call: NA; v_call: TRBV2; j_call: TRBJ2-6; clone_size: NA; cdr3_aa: CASRATTGANVLTF; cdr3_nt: TGTGCCAGCAGAGCAACCACTGGGGCCAACGTCCTGACTTTC
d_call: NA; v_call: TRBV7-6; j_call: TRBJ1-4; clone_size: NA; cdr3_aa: CASSLESGEKLFF; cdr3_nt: TGTGCCAGCAGCTTAGAATCGGGGGAAAAACTGTTTTTT
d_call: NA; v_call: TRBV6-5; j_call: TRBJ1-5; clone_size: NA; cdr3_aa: CASSKKQNQPQHF; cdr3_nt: TGTGCCAGCAGTAAAAAACAGAATCAGCCCCAGCATTTT
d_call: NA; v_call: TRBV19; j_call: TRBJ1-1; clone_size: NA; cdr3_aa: CASSIGGGNTEAFF; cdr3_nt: TGTGCCAGTAGTATTGGGGGGGGGAACACTGAAGCTTTCTTT
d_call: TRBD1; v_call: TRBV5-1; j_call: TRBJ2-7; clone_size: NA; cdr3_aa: CASSWGPGQGSYEQYF; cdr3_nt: TGCGCCAGCAGCTGGGGGCCGGGACAGGGCTCCTACGAGCAGTACTTC
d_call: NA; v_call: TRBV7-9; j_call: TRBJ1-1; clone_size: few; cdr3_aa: CASSHGGATEAFF; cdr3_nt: TGTGCCAGCAGCCATGGGGGGGCAACTGAAGCTTTCTTT
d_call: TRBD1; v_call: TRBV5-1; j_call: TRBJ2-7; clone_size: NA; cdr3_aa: CASSSRDSYYEQYF; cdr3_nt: TGCGCCAGCAGCTCCCGGGACAGTTACTACGAGCAGTACTTC
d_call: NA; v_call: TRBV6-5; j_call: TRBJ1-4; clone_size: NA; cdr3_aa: CASSYREGEKLFF; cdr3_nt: TGTGCCAGCAGTTACAGGGAGGGGGAAAAACTGTTTTTT
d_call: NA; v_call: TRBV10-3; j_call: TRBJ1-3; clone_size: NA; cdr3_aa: CAISSFRDPEGNTIYF; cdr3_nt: TGTGCCATCAGTTCCTTCCGGGACCCGGAGGGGAACACCATATATTTT
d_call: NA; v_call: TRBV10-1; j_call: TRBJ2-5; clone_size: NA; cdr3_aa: CASSELGAQETQYF; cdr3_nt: TGCGCCAGCAGTGAGCTGGGGGCCCAAGAGACCCAGTACTTC
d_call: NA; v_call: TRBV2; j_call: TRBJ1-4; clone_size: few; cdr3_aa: CASSDLTTNEKLFF; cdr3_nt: TGTGCCAGCAGTGACCTAACAACTAATGAAAAACTGTTTTTT